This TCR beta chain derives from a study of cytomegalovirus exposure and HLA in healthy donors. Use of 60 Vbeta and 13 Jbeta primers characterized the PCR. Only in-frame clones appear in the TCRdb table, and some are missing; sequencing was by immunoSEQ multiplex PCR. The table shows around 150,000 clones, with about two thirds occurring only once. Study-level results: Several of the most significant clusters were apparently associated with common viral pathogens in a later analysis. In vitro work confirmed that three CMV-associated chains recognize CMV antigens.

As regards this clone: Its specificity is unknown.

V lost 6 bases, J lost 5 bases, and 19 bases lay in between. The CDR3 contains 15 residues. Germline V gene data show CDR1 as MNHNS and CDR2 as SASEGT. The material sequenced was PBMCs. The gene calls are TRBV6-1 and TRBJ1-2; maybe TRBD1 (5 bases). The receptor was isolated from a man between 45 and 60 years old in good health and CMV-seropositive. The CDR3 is CASSPGGAPIYGYTF. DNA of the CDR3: TGTGCCAGCAGCCCGGGGGGTGCGCCTATTTATGGCTACACCTTC.